The 24 T cell receptor beta chains below come from one sample, sequenced in a study of cytomegalovirus exposure and HLA in healthy donors. A multiplex PCR was run with 60 Vbeta primers and 13 Jbeta primers. TCRdb keeps only in-frame clones here, not all; method: immunoSEQ multiplex PCR. The sample has approximately 110,000 clones; around 80% are singletons. Sample: PBMCs. The receptors shown here come from a young woman in good health and CMV-seronegative.

The table lists this clone with a few counts. This chain links TRBV6-5 with TRBJ2-2, with 9 bases fitting TRBD2. This CDR3 is 13 amino acids long. Unmatched junction bases numbered 4, after V lost 8 bases and J lost 6 bases. CDR1 MNHEY and CDR2 SVGAGI come from the germline V gene. The chain's CDR3 is CASGRGGPGELFF. DNA for the CDR3: TGTGCCAGCGGGCGGGGGGGCCCCGGGGAGCTGTTTTTT.

This clone showed up just a few times. CDR3 nucleotides: TGTGCCAGTAGTTCGGCGGGACTGACCTACAATGAGCAGTTCTTC. Encoded protein: CASSSAGLTYNEQFF. The chain links TRBV19 to TRBJ2-1; maybe TRBD2 (6 bases). CDR1 is LNHDA and CDR2 is SQIVND in the germline V gene (reference sequence). This CDR3 region has 15 residues. V was shortened by 5 bases and J by 2 bases, with 13 bases between the two germline ends.

The gene calls are TRBV9 and TRBJ2-2; the D gene is possibly TRBD2 (6 bases). This CDR3 region has 17 residues. The germline V and J ends were trimmed by 0 bases and 5 bases, with 17 bases remaining between them. The germline gives CDR1 SGDLS, CDR2 YYNGEE. The CDR3 spells CASSVEGHGGWTGELFF. In DNA, the CDR3 is TGTGCCAGCAGCGTAGAAGGACATGGAGGGTGGACCGGGGAGCTGTTTTTT.

The chain carries TRBV7-9 and TRBJ1-2; TRBD1 is a possible D gene (6 bases). The germline gives CDR1 SEHNR, CDR2 FQNEAQ (reference sequence). This CDR3 contains 13 residues. The germline V and J ends were trimmed by 2 bases and 6 bases, with 10 bases remaining between them. The CDR3 nucleotides are TGTGCCAGCAGCTTAAACAGGGATGATGGCTACACCTTC. The encoded protein is CASSLNRDDGYTF. The variable domain in full, completed from reference TRBV7-9 and TRBJ1-2, reads DTGVSQNPRHKITKRGQNVTFRCDPISEHNRLYWYRQTLGQGPEFLTYFQNEAQLEKSRLLSDRFSAERPKGSFSTLEIQRTEQGDSAMYLCASSLNRDDGYTFGSGTRLTVV.

The rearrangement links TRBV5-1 to TRBJ2-7, with TRBD2 identical over 9 bases. The CDR3 has 15 residues. J lost 3 bases, V lost 4 bases, and 8 bases had no gene match. Germline V gene sequence: CDR1 SGHRS, CDR2 YFSETQ. The CDR3 spells CASSPGVLAGYEQYF. CDR3 in DNA: TGCGCCAGCAGCCCTGGAGTACTAGCGGGCTACGAGCAGTACTTC.

This rearrangement joins TRBV7-2 to TRBJ2-3; 7 bases align to TRBD1. There are 13 residues in the CDR3. V lost 5 bases and J lost 5; bases outside the gene matches: 4. Germline lookup yields CDR1 SGHTA and CDR2 FQGNSA. The CDR3 is CASSKGARDTQYF. The CDR3, as DNA: TGTGCCAGCAGCAAGGGGGCGAGAGATACGCAGTATTTT.

The chain uses TRBV25-1 and TRBJ2-1; possibly TRBD2 for D (6 bases). The CDR3 sequence is 13 residues long. From germline, CDR1 is MGHDK and CDR2 SYGVNS. V shed 7 bases and J shed 5 bases, with 12 bases lying between them. CDR3 amino acids: CASTDGRDNEQFF. CDR3 DNA: TGTGCCAGCACGGACGGGAGAGACAATGAGCAGTTCTTC.

J is TRBJ2-7 and V is TRBV9; the D is unclear. CDR1 is SGDLS and CDR2 is YYNGEE in the germline V gene. The CDR3 is 14 amino acids. Trimming took 0 bases from V and 0 from J, leaving 7 bases between them. The CDR3 DNA sequence: TGTGCCAGCAGCGTAGGTGCTAGCTCCTACGAGCAGTACTTC. As protein: CASSVGASSYEQYF.

The chain links TRBV5-1 to TRBJ2-5, with D possibly being TRBD1 (6 bases). Per the germline V gene, CDR1 is SGHRS and CDR2 is YFSETQ. Trimming shortened V by 0 bases and J by 2 bases, and 8 bases separated the two germline ends. The CDR3 totals 14 residues. The CDR3 nucleotides read TGCGCCAGCAGCTTGGTAGGGGGACAAGAGACCCAGTACTTC. Translating gives CASSLVGGQETQYF.

The rearrangement joins TRBV19 to TRBJ2-7, with 8 bases fitting TRBD2. From germline, CDR1 is LNHDA and CDR2 SQIVND (reference sequence). V shed 5 bases and J 4 bases; nucleotides not matched to a gene: 7. CDR3 length: 14 amino acids. CDR3 coding DNA: TGTGCCAGTAGTTTGGACGGGGGGGGGTACGAGCAGTACTTC. Translated: CASSLDGGGYEQYF. The whole variable domain, filled in from reference TRBV19 and TRBJ2-7, reads DGGITQSPKYLFRKEGQNVTLSCEQNLNHDAMYWYRQDPGQGLRLIYYSQIVNDFQKGDIAEGYSVSREKKESFPLTVTSAQKNPTAFYLCASSLDGGGYEQYFGPGTRLTVT.

This clone turned up a few times. V gene TRBV2 combines with J gene TRBJ2-2, with 7 bases lining up with TRBD2. Losses at the gene ends were 4 bases for V and 6 bases for J; bases not matched to a gene: 8. CDR1 and CDR2 (germline): SNHLY, FYNNEI. The CDR3 sequence is 15 residues long. In DNA form, the CDR3 reads TGTGCCAGCAGTGGAAGCGGGACGATCTCCGGGGAGCTGTTTTTT. Amino acid sequence: CASSGSGTISGELFF.

This chain joins TRBV5-4 and TRBJ1-1, with D uncertain. Trimming pared 4 bases from V and 1 base from J, leaving 17 bases between. CDR1 is SGHNT, CDR2 YYREEE, per germline (reference sequence). The CDR3 contains 16 residues. CDR3 protein: CASSPQLAQPNTEAFF. The CDR3 bases are TGTGCCAGCAGCCCGCAACTGGCACAGCCGAACACTGAAGCTTTCTTT.

The chain links TRBV29-1 to TRBJ2-3; 7 bases match TRBD1. Per the germline V gene, CDR1 is SQVTM and CDR2 is ANQGSEA. The CDR3 runs to 14 residues. V gave up 3 bases and J gave up 3 bases; unmatched junction bases: 6. CDR3 loop: CSVEDRQGTDTQYF. CDR3 DNA: TGCAGCGTTGAGGACCGACAGGGAACAGATACGCAGTATTTT.

This clone was seen a handful of times. The chain has TRBV28 and TRBJ1-2, with a weak D call TRBD1 (6 bases). The V end was cut by 1 base, the J end by 2 bases, with 14 bases between. The CDR3 runs to 16 residues. Per the germline V gene, CDR1 is MDHEN and CDR2 is SYDVKM. CDR3 DNA: TGTGCCAGCAGTTTATTTCTAGGACAGAAGAACTATGGCTACACCTTC. Its protein product is CASSLFLGQKNYGYTF.

The chain joins TRBV27 to TRBJ2-7; D uncertain. CDR1 is MNHEY and CDR2 is SMNVEV in the germline V gene (reference sequence). The CDR3 contains 12 residues. The V gene lost 11 bases and the J gene lost 0 bases, with 11 bases spanning the gap. CDR3 sequence (DNA): TGTGCCTCGTACTCTAGCTCCTACGAGCAGTACTTC. Translation: CASYSSSYEQYF.

The chain recombines TRBV5-1 with TRBJ1-3; perhaps TRBD1 as D (5 bases). Germline loops: CDR1 SGHRS, CDR2 YFSETQ. V lost 0 bases, J lost 1 base, and 8 bases lay in between. There are 15 residues in the CDR3. The CDR3 here is CASSLGGVSGNTIYF. In nucleotides, the CDR3 is TGCGCCAGCAGCTTGGGGGGCGTATCTGGAAACACCATATATTTT.

This clone was found once. The rearrangement uses TRBV7-2 and TRBJ1-5, with D uncertain. V lost 5 bases and J lost 3, with 8 bases in between. This CDR3 is built from 13 residues. The germline V gene encodes CDR1 SGHTA and CDR2 FQGNSA. CDR3 coding DNA: TGTGCCAGCAGCCTGGACTACAATCAGCCCCAGCATTTT. Its protein product is CASSLDYNQPQHF.

This chain links TRBV18 with TRBJ1-2; TRBD1 matches 10 bases. The CDR3 extends over 15 amino acids. Germline values: CDR1 KGHSH, CDR2 LQKENI. The junction had 8 bases not matched to a gene; V was cut back by 6 bases and J by 4 bases. The CDR3 DNA sequence: TGTGCCAGCTCGGCCGGGACAGGGGTTGGCTATGGCTACACCTTC. Translation: CASSAGTGVGYGYTF.

The chain combines TRBV7-9 with TRBJ2-7; D is ambiguous. Germline-derived CDR1 and CDR2 are SEHNR and FQNEAQ (reference sequence). CDR3 length: 13 residues. Trimming pared 4 bases from V and 0 bases from J, leaving 7 bases between. The CDR3 loop reads CASSSFSSYEQYF. As DNA, the CDR3 is TGTGCCAGCAGCTCCTTTAGCTCCTACGAGCAGTACTTC.

Notes on this clone: The sample carries other DNA sequences with the same CDR3. The gene calls are TRBV11-1 and TRBJ2-1; 10 bases are a match to TRBD2. CDR1 is SGHAT and CDR2 is FQDESV in the germline V gene (reference sequence). Germline trimming cut 4 bases from V and 4 bases from J; bases unmatched to any gene: 7. CDR3 length: 16 residues. The CDR3 DNA reads as TGTGCCAGCAGCTCTAGGACTAGCGGAGTTTACAATGAGCAGTTCTTC. This codes for CASSSRTSGVYNEQFF.

This clone was found a few times. The gene calls are TRBV9 and TRBJ2-7; possibly TRBD1 for D (6 bases). This CDR3 spans 15 amino acids. Germline CDR1 reads SGDLS; CDR2 reads YYNGEE. V shed 3 bases and J shed 1 base, with 14 bases lying between them. This CDR3 is CASSASSRGSYEQYF. The CDR3 region has the DNA TGTGCCAGCAGCGCCAGCTCGAGGGGGTCCTACGAGCAGTACTTC.

The gene calls are TRBV19 and TRBJ2-1; D remains unclear. This CDR3 is built from 13 residues. Trimming pared 3 bases from V and 13 bases from J, leaving 16 bases between. Germline V lookup: CDR1 LNHDA, CDR2 SQIVND (reference sequence). CDR3 amino acids: CASSILYGSAQFF. CDR3 nucleotide sequence: TGTGCCAGTAGTATTCTGTACGGGTCAGCCCAGTTCTTC.

This clone came up a few times. The gene calls are TRBV5-1 and TRBJ1-1, with 11 bases identical to TRBD1. The trim removed 3 bases at V and 0 bases at J, leaving 4 bases unmatched. The length of the CDR3 is 16 residues. Looked up from germline, CDR1 is SGHRS and CDR2 is YFSETQ. The CDR3 bases are TGCGCCAGCAGCTACGGGACAGGGGGGATGAACACTGAAGCTTTCTTT. It translates to CASSYGTGGMNTEAFF.

This chain connects TRBV2 to TRBJ2-7, with 9 bases lining up with TRBD1. The ends lost 7 bases at V and 1 base at J; junction bases unmatched: 5. From germline, CDR1 is SNHLY and CDR2 FYNNEI. The CDR3 is 14 amino acids. DNA of the CDR3: TGTGCCAGCAAGGGAGGACAGGGGTCCTACGAGCAGTACTTC. Its translation is CASKGGQGSYEQYF.